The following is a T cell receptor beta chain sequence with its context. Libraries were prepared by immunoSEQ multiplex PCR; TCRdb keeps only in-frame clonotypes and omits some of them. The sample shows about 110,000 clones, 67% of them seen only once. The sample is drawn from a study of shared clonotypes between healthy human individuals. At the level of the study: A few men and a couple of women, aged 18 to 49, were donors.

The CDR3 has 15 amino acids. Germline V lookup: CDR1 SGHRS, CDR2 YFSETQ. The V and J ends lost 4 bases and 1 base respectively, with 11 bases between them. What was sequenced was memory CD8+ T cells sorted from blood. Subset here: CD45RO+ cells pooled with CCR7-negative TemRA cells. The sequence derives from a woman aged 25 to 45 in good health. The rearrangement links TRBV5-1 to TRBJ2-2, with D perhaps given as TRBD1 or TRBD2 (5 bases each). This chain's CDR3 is CASSTGTLNTGELFF. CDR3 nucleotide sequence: TGCGCCAGCAGCACCGGGACCCTGAACACCGGGGAGCTGTTTTTT.